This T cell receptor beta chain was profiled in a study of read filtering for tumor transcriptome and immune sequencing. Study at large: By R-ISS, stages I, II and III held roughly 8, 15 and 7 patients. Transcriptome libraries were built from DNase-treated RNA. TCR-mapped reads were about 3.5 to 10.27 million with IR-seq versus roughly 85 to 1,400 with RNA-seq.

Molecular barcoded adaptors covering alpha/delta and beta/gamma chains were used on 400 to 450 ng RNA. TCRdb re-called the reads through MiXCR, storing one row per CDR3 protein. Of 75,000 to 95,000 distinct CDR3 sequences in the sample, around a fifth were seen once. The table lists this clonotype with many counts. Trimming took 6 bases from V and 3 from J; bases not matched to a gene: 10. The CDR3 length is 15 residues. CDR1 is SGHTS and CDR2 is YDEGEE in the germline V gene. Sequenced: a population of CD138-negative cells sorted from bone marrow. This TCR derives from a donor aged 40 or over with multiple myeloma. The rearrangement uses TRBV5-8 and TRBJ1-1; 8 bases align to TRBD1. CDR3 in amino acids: CASTLTGAGYTEAFF. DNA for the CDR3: TGTGCCAGCACTTTGACAGGGGCCGGGTACACTGAAGCTTTCTTT.